Each of the 14 T cell receptor beta chains below was sequenced from the same sample in a study of cytomegalovirus exposure and HLA in healthy donors. 60 Vbeta and 13 Jbeta primers were used in PCR. Clones were read by immunoSEQ multiplex PCR, and TCRdb kept only the in-frame ones, dropping some. The sample has over 150,000 clones; roughly 87% are singletons. Sequenced: PBMCs. These receptors originate from a girl aged 5-17 years in good health and CMV-seropositive.

The chain combines TRBV19 with TRBJ1-5; D is ambiguous. The ends were cut back, 3 bases at V and 7 bases at J, with 13 bases in the middle. The V gene's germline CDR1 is LNHDA and CDR2 SQIVND (reference sequence). This CDR3 is built from 14 residues. CDR3 residues: CASSMSGVRQPQHF. Here the CDR3 DNA reads TGTGCCAGTAGTATGAGCGGGGTTCGGCAGCCCCAGCATTTT.

This clone appeared a few times. V is TRBV6-5 and J is TRBJ1-1; D is ambiguous. The CDR3 totals 14 residues. From germline, CDR1 is MNHEY and CDR2 SVGAGI. V was trimmed by 2 bases and J by 7 bases, leaving 14 bases between them. Here the CDR3 DNA reads TGTGCCAGCAGTTACCGGGAGGTGGCCAGTGAAGCTTTCTTT. This encodes CASSYREVASEAFF.

This sequence joins TRBV6-1 and TRBJ2-7, with TRBD1 identical over 9 bases. After removal of 5 bases from V and 4 bases from J, the junction contained 6 bases not matched to a gene. Germline lookup yields CDR1 MNHNS and CDR2 SASEGT. The CDR3 contains 14 residues. CDR3: CASSPGTGWYEQYF. The DNA of the CDR3 is TGTGCCAGCAGTCCCGGGACAGGGTGGTACGAGCAGTACTTC.

For this clone: The same CDR3 can be traced to other DNA sequences in this sample. The genes are TRBV18 and TRBJ2-7; 8 bases agree with TRBD2. Germline CDR1 KGHSH, CDR2 LQKENI. This CDR3 region has 14 residues. The V segment lost 2 bases and the J segment 0 bases; nucleotides outside the gene matches: 0. The CDR3 sequence is CASSPGTSSYEQYF. The CDR3 nucleotides are TGTGCCAGCTCACCAGGGACTAGCTCCTACGAGCAGTACTTC.

The chain joins TRBV2 to TRBJ2-7; 9 bases fit TRBD1. CDR1 SNHLY and CDR2 FYNNEI come from the germline V gene. This CDR3 spans 15 amino acids. Trimming took 7 bases from V and 1 from J; bases not matched to a gene: 8. CDR3 DNA: TGTGCCAGCAACGACCCCGGGACAGGGTCCTACGAGCAGTACTTC. It yields the protein CASNDPGTGSYEQYF. The complete variable domain, with remaining parts taken from reference TRBV2 and TRBJ2-7, reads EPEVTQTPSHQVTQMGQEVILRCVPISNHLYFYWYRQILGQKVEFLVSFYNNEISEKSEIFDDQFSVERPDGSNFTLKIRSTKLEDSAMYFCASNDPGTGSYEQYFGPGTRLTVT.

This chain connects TRBV7-9 to TRBJ2-1; D is unclear. CDR3 size: 14 residues. Looked up from germline, CDR1 is SEHNR and CDR2 is FQNEAQ (reference sequence). Trimming shortened V by 1 base and J by 4 bases, and 8 bases separated the two germline ends. The chain's CDR3 is CASSLDRLYNEQFF. CDR3 DNA sequence: TGTGCCAGCAGCTTAGACAGATTATACAATGAGCAGTTCTTC. Full variable domain (rest looked up from reference TRBV7-9 and TRBJ2-1): DTGVSQNPRHKITKRGQNVTFRCDPISEHNRLYWYRQTLGQGPEFLTYFQNEAQLEKSRLLSDRFSAERPKGSFSTLEIQRTEQGDSAMYLCASSLDRLYNEQFFGPGTRLTVL.

This clone was counted between two and nine times. V is TRBV6-5 and J is TRBJ2-5; no definite D call. The CDR3 contains 14 residues. CDR1 is MNHEY, CDR2 SVGAGI, per germline. Trimming took 0 bases from V and 0 from J, leaving 5 bases between them. The chain's CDR3 is CASSYSSYQETQYF. The DNA of the CDR3 is TGTGCCAGCAGTTACTCATCGTACCAAGAGACCCAGTACTTC.

The chain is built from TRBV18 and TRBJ2-3; 10 positions match TRBD2. The CDR3 extends over 15 amino acids. The germline V gene has CDR1 KGHSH and CDR2 LQKENI. The V and J ends lost 3 bases and 1 base, in that order; junction bases with no gene match: 1. The CDR3: CASSPGLAGTDTQYF. CDR3 sequence (DNA): TGTGCCAGCTCACCCGGACTAGCGGGCACAGATACGCAGTATTTT.

The J gene is TRBJ2-3, the V gene TRBV15; D perhaps matches TRBD2 (6 bases). This CDR3 is 16 amino acids long. Germline assignment: CDR1 LNHNV and CDR2 YYDKDF (reference sequence). V lost 0 bases to trimming and J lost 2 bases, with 12 bases between them. The CDR3, as DNA: TGTGCCACCAGCAGAGAACGGGCGGGGCCCACAGATACGCAGTATTTT. Encoded protein: CATSRERAGPTDTQYF.

V is TRBV5-4 and J is TRBJ2-3, with TRBD2 identical over 8 bases. J was trimmed by 4 bases and V by 2 bases; bases with no gene match: 3. The CDR3 covers 14 residues. Germline loops: CDR1 SGHNT, CDR2 YYREEE (reference sequence). CDR3 protein: CASSLVGGADTQYF. CDR3 nucleotides: TGTGCCAGCAGCTTAGTCGGGGGGGCAGATACGCAGTATTTT.

A single count supports this clone. The J gene is TRBJ1-4, the V gene TRBV18, with D perhaps matching TRBD1 (5 bases). Germline V gene data show CDR1 as KGHSH and CDR2 as LQKENI. The CDR3 consists of 16 residues. V was pared by 0 bases and J by 4 bases, with 12 bases between. CDR3 in DNA: TGTGCCAGCTCACCACCCAGGCAGGGCGATAATGAAAAACTGTTTTTT. This gives the protein CASSPPRQGDNEKLFF.

The chain links TRBV28 to TRBJ2-7, with TRBD2 matching 10 bases. Germline values: CDR1 MDHEN, CDR2 SYDVKM. The CDR3 contains 18 residues. V trimming: 4 bases; J trimming: 3 bases; junction bases outside the gene matches: 15. In DNA form, the CDR3 reads TGTGCCAGCAGTTACCAGGGAGCGGGAGGGCCTTCAGTCTACGAGCAGTACTTC. It encodes CASSYQGAGGPSVYEQYF.

The chain carries TRBV7-6 and TRBJ1-3; no reliable D call. The CDR3 spans 15 residues. CDR1 and CDR2 (germline): SGHVS, FNYEAQ. The V gene lost 5 bases and the J gene lost 0 bases, with 11 bases spanning the gap. The chain's CDR3 is CASSQTRNSGNTIYF. CDR3 DNA sequence: TGTGCCAGCAGCCAGACGAGGAACTCTGGAAACACCATATATTTT. The variable domain in full, completed from reference TRBV7-6 and TRBJ1-3, reads GAGVSQSPRYKVTKRGQDVALRCDPISGHVSLYWYRQALGQGPEFLTYFNYEAQQDKSGLPNDRFSAERPEGSISTLTIQRTEQRDSAMYRCASSQTRNSGNTIYFGEGSWLTVV.

The gene calls are TRBV30 and TRBJ2-5, with D uncertain. The ends were cut back, 2 bases at V and 3 bases at J, with 19 bases in the middle. Germline CDR1 GTSNPN, CDR2 SVGIG (reference sequence). CDR3 length equals 16 residues. CDR3 loop: CAWSRGTLRTKETQYF. The CDR3 nucleotides read TGTGCCTGGAGTCGCGGCACTCTAAGAACGAAAGAGACCCAGTACTTC.